A single sample is the source of the 22 T cell receptor beta chains below, sequenced in a study of T cells after yellow fever vaccination. TCRdb called the 5' RACE reads again in MiXCR, with one record for every CDR3 protein. Of approximately 120,000 distinct CDR3 sequences in the sample, 7.4% are singletons; the top ten hold 2.5%. This specimen was CD4+ T cells sorted from PBMCs, taken 10 to 11 days after the first yellow fever vaccination. These receptors were taken from a young man who received the YFV17D yellow fever vaccine.

The chain employs TRBV7-9 and TRBJ1-1; 8 positions match TRBD1. Germline V gene lookup returns CDR1 SEHNR and CDR2 FQNEAQ (reference sequence). This CDR3 comprises 17 residues. Trimming cost V 5 bases and J 4 bases; bases outside gene matches: 15. CDR3 DNA: TGTGCCAGCAGCCCGAAGGGGACAGGTTCTCTGACCACTGAAGCTTTCTTT. This gives the protein CASSPKGTGSLTTEAFF.

This clonotype was seen ten or more times. The CDR3, as DNA: TGTGCCAGCAGCCGCGCAGTAGGCTTCTACGAGCAGTACGTC. It codes for CASSRAVGFYEQYV. The chain employs TRBV7-6 and TRBJ2-7; D unresolved. The germline V gene encodes CDR1 SGHVS and CDR2 FNYEAQ. The V end lost 5 bases, the J end lost 3 bases, and 14 bases lay between the germline ends. There are 14 residues in the CDR3.

This clonotype was observed at least ten times. The chain has TRBV28 and TRBJ2-5; 9 bases map to TRBD1. Germline loops: CDR1 MDHEN, CDR2 SYDVKM. V dropped 7 bases and J dropped 6; count of bases not matched to a gene: 12. The length of the CDR3 is 15 residues. The CDR3 nucleotides are TGTGCCAGCATAAACAGGGGGCTTGGCCACAAGACCCAGTACTTC. Translating gives CASINRGLGHKTQYF.

This clonotype has ten or more counts. V and J are TRBV12-3 or TRBV12-4 and TRBJ2-3; perhaps TRBD2 as D (7 bases). Trimming removed 7 bases from V and 5 bases from J, with 19 bases in between. This CDR3 contains 15 residues. Here the CDR3 DNA reads TGTGCCAGCACCCTCCCCGGGGGGCGCGTAGATACGCAGTATTTT. Residues: CASTLPGGRVDTQYF.

The chain has TRBV5-1 and TRBJ1-4, with 7 bases fitting TRBD1. From germline, CDR1 is SGHRS and CDR2 YFSETQ. V lost 5 bases to trimming and J lost 5 bases; unmatched junction nucleotides: 6. The CDR3 has 14 amino acids. CDR3 residues: CASRPQGGNEKLFF. DNA for the CDR3: TGCGCCAGCAGACCTCAGGGGGGGAATGAAAAACTGTTTTTT.

This clonotype was seen ten or more times. The chain carries TRBV12-3 or TRBV12-4 and TRBJ2-1; 8 bases line up with TRBD1. The CDR3 consists of 14 residues. After removal of 6 bases from V and 7 bases from J, the junction contained 8 bases not matched to a gene. The CDR3 DNA is TGTGCCAGCAGGACAGACAGGGGATGGAATGAGCAGTTCTTC. It is translated as CASRTDRGWNEQFF.

V is TRBV11-2 and J is TRBJ1-2; D gene ambiguous. The ends were cut back, 3 bases at V and 7 bases at J, with 9 bases in the middle. CDR1 and CDR2 from the germline V gene are SGHAT and FQNNGV. The CDR3 is 12 amino acids. The CDR3 sequence is CASSFGGSGYTF. CDR3 DNA sequence: TGTGCCAGCAGCTTCGGAGGAAGTGGCTACACCTTC.

This clonotype has at least ten counts. The V gene is TRBV6-2 or TRBV6-3, the J gene TRBJ2-3, with 8 positions matching TRBD1. V trimming: 9 bases; J trimming: 0 bases; junction bases outside the gene matches: 8. Germline V lookup: CDR1 MNHEY, CDR2 SVGEGT. This CDR3 region has 15 residues. Here the CDR3 reads CASSSGTGSTDTQYF. The CDR3 DNA reads TGTGCCAGTTCCTCCGGGACAGGAAGCACAGATACGCAGTATTTT.

This clonotype appeared many times. The chain uses TRBV11-2 and TRBJ2-2; 7 bases line up with TRBD2. The CDR3 sequence is 14 residues long. The V gene's germline CDR1 is SGHAT and CDR2 FQNNGV. The V segment lost 5 bases and the J segment 6 bases; nucleotides outside the gene matches: 6. The CDR3 bases are TGTGCCAGCAGCCTCATGCGGGGGTCCGGGGAGCTGTTTTTT. Encoded protein: CASSLMRGSGELFF.

This clonotype has a count of ten or more. V usage is TRBV6-2 or TRBV6-3 and J usage is TRBJ2-1; 7 bases agree with TRBD2. From germline, CDR1 is MNHEY and CDR2 SVGEGT. The CDR3 is 15 residues long. Trimming took 5 bases from V and 0 from J; bases not matched to a gene: 4. CDR3 DNA sequence: TGTGCCAGCAGTATTAGCGGGTCCTCCTACAATGAGCAGTTCTTC. Translated: CASSISGSSYNEQFF.

This clonotype showed up many times. This chain uses TRBV24-1 with TRBJ2-1; D unclear. The CDR3 spans 13 residues. V lost 6 bases and J lost 4, with 9 bases in between. Per the germline V gene, CDR1 is KGHDR and CDR2 is SFDVKD. CDR3 in DNA: TGTGCCACCAGTCAAAGACTTTACAATGAGCAGTTCTTC. Protein: CATSQRLYNEQFF.

This clonotype showed up many times. This rearrangement joins TRBV29-1 to TRBJ2-4; 7 bases are a match to TRBD1. Germline V gene data show CDR1 as SQVTM and CDR2 as ANQGSEA. The CDR3 is 13 residues long. J gave up 4 bases and V 1 base, and 1 base lay outside the gene matches. CDR3 sequence (DNA): TGCAGCGTTGAAGGACAGGGAAAAAACATTCAGTACTTC. Translating it yields CSVEGQGKNIQYF.

This clonotype has ten or more counts. This chain connects TRBV5-1 to TRBJ1-6; D perhaps matches TRBD1 (5 bases). Germline values: CDR1 SGHRS, CDR2 YFSETQ. The CDR3 is 16 residues long. With 0 bases removed from V and 5 bases from J, the gap between germline ends came to 12 bases. The CDR3 DNA sequence: TGCGCCAGCAGCTTGGGGTCGACAGTAGATAATTCACCCCTCCACTTT. It yields the protein CASSLGSTVDNSPLHF. Full variable domain (remainder filled in from reference TRBV5-1 and TRBJ1-6): KAGVTQTPRYLIKTRGQQVTLSCSPISGHRSVSWYQQTPGQGLQFLFEYFSETQRNKGNFPGRFSGRQFSNSRSEMNVSTLELGDSALYLCASSLGSTVDNSPLHFGNGTRLTVT.

The chain uses TRBV10-3 and TRBJ2-3; D may be TRBD1 (6 bases). CDR1 is ENHRY, CDR2 SYGVKD, per germline. The CDR3 loop spans 15 amino acids. The V end lost 4 bases, the J end lost 2 bases, and 13 bases lay between the germline ends. CDR3 region: CAISGVGAFTDTQYF. For the CDR3, the DNA is TGTGCCATCAGTGGTGTGGGGGCATTCACAGATACGCAGTATTTT.

In its sample, this clonotype was seen many times. At one end, the junction sequence differs from germline, possibly due to a read error. The chain links TRBV6-5 to TRBJ2-1; D possibly corresponds to TRBD1 (6 bases). The CDR3 totals 11 residues. Germline-derived CDR1 and CDR2 are MNHEY and SVGAGI. The CDR3 nucleotides read TGTGCCAGCAGCCAATGGGGGACACTTTACTTC. It yields the protein CASSQWGTLYF.

The chain carries TRBV28 and TRBJ1-1; D is unresolved. Germline V gives CDR1 MDHEN, CDR2 SYDVKM. The CDR3 runs to 13 residues. V dropped 11 bases and J dropped 4 bases, with 17 bases sitting between them. The CDR3 reads CAGSTGGGTEAFF. Here the CDR3 DNA reads TGTGCCGGTTCTACTGGAGGAGGCACTGAAGCTTTCTTT.

This clonotype was recorded many times. The chain joins TRBV6-2 or TRBV6-3 to TRBJ2-2; TRBD1 or TRBD2 may be the D gene (5 bases each). From germline, CDR1 is MNHEY and CDR2 SVGEGT. The CDR3 covers 13 residues. Trimming removed 10 bases from V and 0 bases from J, with 9 bases in between. The CDR3 DNA follows: TGTGCCAACGGGACCACGAACACCGGGGAGCTGTTTTTT. It yields the protein CANGTTNTGELFF.

This clonotype has at least ten counts. The V gene is TRBV4-3, the J gene TRBJ2-6; D call uncertain. V was clipped by 1 base and J by 2 bases, with 9 bases between them. This CDR3 has 16 amino acids. Germline assignment: CDR1 LGHNA and CDR2 YSLEER. CDR3 nucleotides: TGCGCCAGCAGCCAAGGGATGGGGACTGGGGCCAACGTCCTGACTTTC. Translation: CASSQGMGTGANVLTF.

This clonotype was seen ten or more times. V and J are TRBV3-1 and TRBJ2-5; 15 nucleotides line up with TRBD2. Germline assignment: CDR1 LGHDT and CDR2 YNNKEL (reference sequence). This CDR3 is 14 amino acids long. Unmatched junction bases numbered 5, after V lost 6 bases and J lost 9 bases. The CDR3 DNA sequence: TGTGCCAGCAGGGGGACTAGCGGGGGGTCCTCCCAGTACTTC. The encoded protein is CASRGTSGGSSQYF.

This clonotype was counted many times. The rearrangement joins TRBV6-5 to TRBJ2-3; D is uncertain. Trimming took off 8 bases at V and 4 bases at J, with 7 bases between the two ends. This CDR3 has 11 amino acids. Germline assignment: CDR1 MNHEY and CDR2 SVGAGI. DNA for the CDR3: TGTGCCAGCGCTCAAGCAGATACGCAGTATTTT. It translates to CASAQADTQYF.

This clonotype has at least ten counts. This chain connects TRBV7-2 to TRBJ2-2; 13 bases are shared with TRBD2. Germline assignment: CDR1 SGHTA and CDR2 FQGNSA. The CDR3 has 16 residues. The V and J ends lost 4 bases and 7 bases, in that order; junction bases with no gene match: 6. The CDR3 protein is CASSSTSGGAIGELFF. The CDR3 nucleotides are TGTGCCAGCAGCTCCACTAGCGGGGGGGCCATCGGGGAGCTGTTTTTT.

This clonotype came up many times. The genes are TRBV6-2 or TRBV6-3 and TRBJ1-1; D not certain. The CDR3 has 13 amino acids. Deletions cut 0 bases from V and 5 bases from J, with 7 bases between. CDR1 and CDR2 (germline): MNHEY, SVGEGT. In DNA form, the CDR3 reads TGTGCCAGCAGTTACTCGAGGCGGACTGAAGCTTTCTTT. It encodes CASSYSRRTEAFF.